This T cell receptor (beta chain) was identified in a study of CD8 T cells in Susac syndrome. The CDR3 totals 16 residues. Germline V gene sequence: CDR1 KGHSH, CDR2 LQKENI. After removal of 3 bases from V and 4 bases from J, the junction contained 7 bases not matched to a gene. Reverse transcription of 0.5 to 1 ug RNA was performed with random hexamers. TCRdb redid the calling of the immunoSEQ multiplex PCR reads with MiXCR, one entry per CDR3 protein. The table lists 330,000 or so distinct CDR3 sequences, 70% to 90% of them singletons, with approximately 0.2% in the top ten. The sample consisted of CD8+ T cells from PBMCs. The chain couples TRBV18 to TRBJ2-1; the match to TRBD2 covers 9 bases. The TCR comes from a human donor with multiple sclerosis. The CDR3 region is CASSPSSGSNYNEQFF. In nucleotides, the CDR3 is TGTGCCAGCTCACCTAGTAGCGGGAGCAATTACAATGAGCAGTTCTTC.